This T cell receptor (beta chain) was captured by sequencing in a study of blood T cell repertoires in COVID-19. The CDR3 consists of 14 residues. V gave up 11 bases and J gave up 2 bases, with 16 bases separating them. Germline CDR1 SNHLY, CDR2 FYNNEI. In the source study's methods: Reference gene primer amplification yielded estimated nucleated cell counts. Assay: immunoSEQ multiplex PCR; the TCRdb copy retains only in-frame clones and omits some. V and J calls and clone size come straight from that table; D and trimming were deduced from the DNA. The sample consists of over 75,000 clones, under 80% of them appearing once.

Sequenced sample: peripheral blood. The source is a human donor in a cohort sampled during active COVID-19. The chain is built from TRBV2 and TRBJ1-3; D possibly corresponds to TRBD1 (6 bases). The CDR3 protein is CALRGGDTGNTIYF. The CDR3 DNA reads TGTGCCCTCCGGGGGGGGGACACTGGAAACACCATATATTTT.